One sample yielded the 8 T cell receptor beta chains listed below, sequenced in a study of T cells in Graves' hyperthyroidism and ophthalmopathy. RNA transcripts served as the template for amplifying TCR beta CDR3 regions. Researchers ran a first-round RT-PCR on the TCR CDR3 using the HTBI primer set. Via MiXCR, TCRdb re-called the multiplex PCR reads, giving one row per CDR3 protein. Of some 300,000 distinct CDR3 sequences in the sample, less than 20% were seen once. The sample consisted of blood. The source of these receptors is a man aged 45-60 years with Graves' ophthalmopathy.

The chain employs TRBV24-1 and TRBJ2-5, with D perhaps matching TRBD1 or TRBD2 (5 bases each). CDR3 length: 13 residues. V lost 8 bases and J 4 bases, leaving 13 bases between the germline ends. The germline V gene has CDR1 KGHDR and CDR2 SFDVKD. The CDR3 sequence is CATNRGTGETQYF. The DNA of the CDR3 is TGTGCCACCAACCGGGGCACGGGAGAGACCCAGTACTTC.

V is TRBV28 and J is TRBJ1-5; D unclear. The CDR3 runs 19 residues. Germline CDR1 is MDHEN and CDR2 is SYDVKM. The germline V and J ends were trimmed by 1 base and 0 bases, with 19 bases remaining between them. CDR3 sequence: CASSLLGSPTGNSNQPQHF. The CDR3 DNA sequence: TGTGCCAGCAGTTTATTAGGCAGCCCGACGGGTAATAGCAATCAGCCCCAGCATTTT. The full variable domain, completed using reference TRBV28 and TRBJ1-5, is DVKVTQSSRYLVKRTGEKVFLECVQDMDHENMFWYRQDPGLGLRLIYFSYDVKMKEKGDIPEGYSVSREKKERFSLILESASTNQTSMYLCASSLLGSPTGNSNQPQHFGDGTRLSIL.

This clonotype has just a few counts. CDR3 DNA sequence: TGTGCCAGCAGTGCCAGGACAGGGTATAATTCACCCCTCCACTTT. Its translation: CASSARTGYNSPLHF. The V and J genes are TRBV28 and TRBJ1-6, with 8 bases aligning to TRBD1. The CDR3 sequence is 15 residues long. The germline V gene has CDR1 MDHEN and CDR2 SYDVKM. V lost 5 bases to trimming and J lost 4 bases; unmatched junction nucleotides: 4.

CDR3: CASSYLGHKSTEAFF. DNA of the CDR3: TGTGCCAGCAGTTACTTGGGACATAAAAGCACTGAAGCTTTCTTT. The V call is TRBV6-9, the J call TRBJ1-1, with D possibly TRBD1 on 6 matching bases. The CDR3 loop spans 15 amino acids. With 3 bases removed from V and 4 bases from J, the gap between germline ends came to 15 bases. Germline CDR1 MNHGY, CDR2 SVAAGI.

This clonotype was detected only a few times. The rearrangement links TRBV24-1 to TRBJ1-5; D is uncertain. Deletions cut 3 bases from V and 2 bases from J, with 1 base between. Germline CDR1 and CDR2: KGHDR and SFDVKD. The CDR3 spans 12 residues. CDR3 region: CATSDGNQPQHF. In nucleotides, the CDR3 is TGTGCCACCAGTGATGGCAATCAGCCCCAGCATTTT.

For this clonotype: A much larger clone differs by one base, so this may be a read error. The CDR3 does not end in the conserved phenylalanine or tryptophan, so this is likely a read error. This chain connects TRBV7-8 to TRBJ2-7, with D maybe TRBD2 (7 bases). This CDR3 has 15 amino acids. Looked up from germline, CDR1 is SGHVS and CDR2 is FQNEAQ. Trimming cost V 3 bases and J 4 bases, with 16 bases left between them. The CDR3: CASSFRGATPYEQYL. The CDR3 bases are TGTGCCAGCAGCTTCCGGGGGGCTACCCCTTACGAGCAGTACCTC.

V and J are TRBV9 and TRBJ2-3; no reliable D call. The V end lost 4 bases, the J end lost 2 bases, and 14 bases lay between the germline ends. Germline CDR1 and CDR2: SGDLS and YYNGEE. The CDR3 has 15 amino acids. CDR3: CASSPQLRSTDTQYF. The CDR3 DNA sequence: TGTGCCAGCAGCCCTCAGCTTCGATCCACAGATACGCAGTATTTT.

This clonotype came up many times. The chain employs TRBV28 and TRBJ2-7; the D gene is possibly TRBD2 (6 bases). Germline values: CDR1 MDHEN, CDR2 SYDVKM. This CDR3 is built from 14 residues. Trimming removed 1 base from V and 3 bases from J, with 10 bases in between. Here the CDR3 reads CASSLSGAFYEQYF. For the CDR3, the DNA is TGTGCCAGCAGTTTATCGGGAGCGTTCTACGAGCAGTACTTC. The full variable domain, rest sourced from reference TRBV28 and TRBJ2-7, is DVKVTQSSRYLVKRTGEKVFLECVQDMDHENMFWYRQDPGLGLRLIYFSYDVKMKEKGDIPEGYSVSREKKERFSLILESASTNQTSMYLCASSLSGAFYEQYFGPGTRLTVT.